Following are 15 T cell receptor beta chains from one sample sequenced in a study of PD-L1 blockade in urothelial cancer. TCRdb's table, derived via immunoSEQ multiplex PCR, lists solely in-frame clones and lacks some. The sample includes 56,000 or so clones, 70% to 90% seen only once; the top ten take roughly 2.9%. This sample comprised PBMCs, obtained around atezolizumab (anti-PD-L1) treatment. Receptors were obtained from a man aged 50 to 59 with urothelial cancer.

V is TRBV13 and J is TRBJ2-2; 8 nucleotides agree with TRBD2. The CDR3 is made up of 16 amino acids. The germline gives CDR1 PRHDT, CDR2 FYEKMQ (reference sequence). With 6 bases clipped from V and 3 bases from J, the junction kept 9 bases outside the gene matches. The chain's CDR3 is CASRSPGLVDTGELFF. CDR3 sequence (DNA): TGTGCCAGCAGATCGCCGGGACTAGTGGACACCGGGGAGCTGTTTTTT.

V and J are TRBV5-1 and TRBJ2-7, with unresolved D. V was clipped by 5 bases and J by 0 bases, with 9 bases between them. Germline V lookup: CDR1 SGHRS, CDR2 YFSETQ. This CDR3 region has 13 residues. The CDR3 sequence: CASRPASSYEQYF. The CDR3 bases are TGCGCCAGCAGGCCAGCTAGCTCCTACGAGCAGTACTTC.

Comment on this clone: One end of the junction varies from germline; a read error may be responsible. The chain joins TRBV7-7 to TRBJ2-5; tentative D call: TRBD2 (6 bases). CDR1 SSHAT and CDR2 FNYEAQ come from the germline V gene (reference sequence). The CDR3 runs to 13 residues. CDR3 amino acids: CASSLAGRETQYF. In DNA form, the CDR3 reads TGTGCTAGCAGCTTGGCGGGGCGGGAGACCCAGTACTTC.

The gene calls are TRBV28 and TRBJ1-5, with no clear D. The V end lost 2 bases, the J end lost 6 bases, and 14 bases lay between the germline ends. CDR1 and CDR2 (germline): MDHEN, SYDVKM. This CDR3 comprises 15 residues. The CDR3 DNA reads as TGTGCCAGCAGTTTACCGATCATACCGGGTCAGCCCCAGCATTTT. Amino acid sequence: CASSLPIIPGQPQHF. Using reference TRBV28 and TRBJ1-5 for the parts outside the CDR3, the full variable domain is DVKVTQSSRYLVKRTGEKVFLECVQDMDHENMFWYRQDPGLGLRLIYFSYDVKMKEKGDIPEGYSVSREKKERFSLILESASTNQTSMYLCASSLPIIPGQPQHFGDGTRLSIL.

V is TRBV19 and J is TRBJ1-5, with 8 bases fitting TRBD1. This CDR3 contains 18 residues. From germline, CDR1 is LNHDA and CDR2 SQIVND (reference sequence). V shed 5 bases, J shed 1 base, and the junction held 13 bases outside the gene matches. CDR3 DNA sequence: TGTGCCAGTAGTCTCGGGACAGGTCGGTTCGTGAGCAATCAGCCCCAGCATTTT. It is translated as CASSLGTGRFVSNQPQHF.

The rearrangement joins TRBV15 to TRBJ2-1; TRBD2 agrees at 9 bases. The length of the CDR3 is 15 residues. The J segment lost 2 bases and the V segment lost 1 base, leaving 0 bases of the junction unmatched. Germline CDR1 LNHNV, CDR2 YYDKDF (reference sequence). In nucleotides, the CDR3 is TGTGCCACCAGCAGAGTAGCGGGAGCCTACAATGAGCAGTTCTTC. Translating gives CATSRVAGAYNEQFF.

This chain uses TRBV19 with TRBJ2-2; TRBD2 matches at 11 bases. Unmatched junction bases numbered 3, after V lost 8 bases and J lost 1 base. The CDR3 is 15 residues long. Germline V gene lookup returns CDR1 LNHDA and CDR2 SQIVND (reference sequence). CDR3 protein: CASQTSGVNTGELFF. The DNA of the CDR3 is TGTGCCAGTCAGACTAGCGGGGTGAACACCGGGGAGCTGTTTTTT.

V gene TRBV6-5 combines with J gene TRBJ1-4; 8 bases line up with TRBD1. Germline V CDR1 and CDR2: MNHEY, SVGAGI. There are 15 residues in the CDR3. Unmatched junction bases numbered 12, after V lost 5 bases and J lost 10 bases. CDR3 residues: CASSSTAQGGLKLFF. For the CDR3, the DNA is TGTGCCAGCAGTAGCACCGCACAGGGGGGTTTAAAACTGTTTTTT.

This chain connects TRBV6-5 to TRBJ2-1; the D gene is possibly TRBD1 (5 bases). This CDR3 has 14 amino acids. The germline V and J ends were trimmed by 2 bases and 8 bases, with 13 bases remaining between them. Germline assignment: CDR1 MNHEY and CDR2 SVGAGI. The CDR3 protein is CASSYGQGRDEQFF. The CDR3 region has the DNA TGTGCCAGCAGTTACGGGCAGGGTCGGGATGAGCAGTTCTTC.

The rearrangement joins TRBV19 to TRBJ1-2; 9 bases line up with TRBD1. The V and J ends lost 8 bases and 6 bases, in that order; junction bases with no gene match: 7. The CDR3 has 13 residues. Germline lookup yields CDR1 LNHDA and CDR2 SQIVND (reference sequence). The CDR3 coding sequence is TGTGCCAGTTATCTCGGGACAGGGCATGGCTACACCTTC. Protein: CASYLGTGHGYTF.

V usage is TRBV18 and J usage is TRBJ1-2; 10 positions agree with TRBD1. Trimming removed 3 bases from V and 8 bases from J; junction bases left unmatched: 6. The CDR3 spans 14 residues. CDR1 KGHSH and CDR2 LQKENI come from the germline V gene. This CDR3 is CASSPGDRGDGYTF. The CDR3 DNA is TGTGCCAGCTCACCGGGGGACAGGGGCGACGGCTACACCTTC.

The V gene is TRBV9, the J gene TRBJ2-7; D call uncertain. With 4 bases removed from V and 4 bases from J, the gap between germline ends came to 21 bases. The CDR3 totals 16 residues. Germline V CDR1 and CDR2: SGDLS, YYNGEE. The CDR3 loop is CASSPRRSEMLYEQYF. In nucleotides, the CDR3 is TGTGCCAGCAGCCCCCGACGGAGTGAAATGCTGTACGAGCAGTACTTC. Variable domain in full (rest from reference TRBV9 and TRBJ2-7): DSGVTQTPKHLITATGQRVTLRCSPRSGDLSVYWYQQSLDQGLQFLIQYYNGEERAKGNILERFSAQQFPDLHSELNLSSLELGDSALYFCASSPRRSEMLYEQYFGPGTRLTVT.

The V call is TRBV19, the J call TRBJ2-1, with TRBD2 matching 8 bases. The CDR3 extends over 14 amino acids. V was pared by 9 bases and J by 3 bases, with 7 bases of the junction left unmatched. Per the germline V gene, CDR1 is LNHDA and CDR2 is SQIVND (reference sequence). CDR3 loop: CASSSGSIYNEQFF. Here the CDR3 DNA reads TGTGCCAGCTCAAGCGGGAGCATCTACAATGAGCAGTTCTTC.

The CDR3 is CASSSRQGATGYTF. CDR3 DNA sequence: TGTGCCAGCTCATCTAGACAGGGGGCGACTGGCTACACCTTC. The rearrangement uses TRBV18 and TRBJ1-2; 10 nucleotides line up with TRBD1. The CDR3 consists of 14 residues. In germline, CDR1 is KGHSH, CDR2 LQKENI. V lost 5 bases and J lost 7; bases outside the gene matches: 7.

The chain carries TRBV30 and TRBJ1-2, with D tentatively TRBD1 (6 bases). The CDR3 has 12 amino acids. CDR1 and CDR2 from the germline V gene are GTSNPN and SVGIG (reference sequence). The V and J ends lost 5 bases and 7 bases respectively, with 14 bases between them. CDR3 sequence: CAWEGIRGGYTF. The CDR3 nucleotides read TGTGCCTGGGAGGGCATCAGGGGTGGCTACACCTTC.